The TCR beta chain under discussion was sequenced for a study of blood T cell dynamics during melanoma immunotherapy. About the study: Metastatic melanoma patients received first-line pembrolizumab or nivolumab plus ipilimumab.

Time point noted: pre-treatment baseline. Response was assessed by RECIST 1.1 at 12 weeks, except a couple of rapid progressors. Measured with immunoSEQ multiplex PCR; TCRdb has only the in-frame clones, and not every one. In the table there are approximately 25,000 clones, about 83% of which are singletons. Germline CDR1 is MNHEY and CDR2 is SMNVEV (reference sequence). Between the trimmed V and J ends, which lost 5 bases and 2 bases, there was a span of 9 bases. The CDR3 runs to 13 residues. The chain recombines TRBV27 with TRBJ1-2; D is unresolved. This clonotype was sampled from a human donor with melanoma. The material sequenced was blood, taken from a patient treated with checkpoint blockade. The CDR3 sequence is CASSREGNYGYTF. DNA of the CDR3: TGTGCCAGCAGTCGGGAGGGAAACTATGGCTACACCTTC.